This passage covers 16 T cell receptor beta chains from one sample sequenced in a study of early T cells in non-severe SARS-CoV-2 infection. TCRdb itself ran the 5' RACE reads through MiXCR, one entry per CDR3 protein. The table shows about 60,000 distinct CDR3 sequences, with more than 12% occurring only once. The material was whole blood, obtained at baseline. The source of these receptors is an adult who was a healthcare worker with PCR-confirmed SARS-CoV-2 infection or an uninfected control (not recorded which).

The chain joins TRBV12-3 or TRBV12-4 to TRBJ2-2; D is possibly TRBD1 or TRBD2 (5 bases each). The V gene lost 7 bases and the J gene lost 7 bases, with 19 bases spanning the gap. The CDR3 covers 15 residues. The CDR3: CASTLRWGKGGELFF. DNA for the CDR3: TGTGCCAGCACCTTACGTTGGGGGAAAGGCGGGGAGCTGTTTTTT.

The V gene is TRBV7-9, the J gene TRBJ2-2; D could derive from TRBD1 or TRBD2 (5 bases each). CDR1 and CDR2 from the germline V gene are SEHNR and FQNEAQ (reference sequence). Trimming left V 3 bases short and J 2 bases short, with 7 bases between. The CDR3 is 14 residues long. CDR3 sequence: CASSLRDNTGELFF. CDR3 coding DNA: TGTGCCAGCAGCTTGAGGGACAACACCGGGGAGCTGTTTTTT.

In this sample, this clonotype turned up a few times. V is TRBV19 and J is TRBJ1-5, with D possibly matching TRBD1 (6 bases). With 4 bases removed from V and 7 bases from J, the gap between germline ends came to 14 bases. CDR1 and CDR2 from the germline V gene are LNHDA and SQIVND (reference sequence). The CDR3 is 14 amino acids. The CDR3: CASSKYTGNQPQHF. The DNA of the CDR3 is TGTGCCAGTAGTAAATATACAGGGAACCAGCCCCAGCATTTT.

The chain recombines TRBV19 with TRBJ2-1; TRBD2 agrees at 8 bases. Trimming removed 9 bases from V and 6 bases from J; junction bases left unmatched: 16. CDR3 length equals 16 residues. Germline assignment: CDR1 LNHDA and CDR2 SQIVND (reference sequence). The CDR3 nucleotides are TGTGCCAGCCAACGGGTCCCGGGAGGGTTGTCCAATGAGCAGTTCTTC. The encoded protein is CASQRVPGGLSNEQFF. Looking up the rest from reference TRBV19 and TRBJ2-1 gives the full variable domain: DGGITQSPKYLFRKEGQNVTLSCEQNLNHDAMYWYRQDPGQGLRLIYYSQIVNDFQKGDIAEGYSVSREKKESFPLTVTSAQKNPTAFYLCASQRVPGGLSNEQFFGPGTRLTVL.

Here the CDR3 DNA reads TGCAGTGCTTACCCCACAGTCACCCTCTCCTACGAGCAGTACTTC. Translating gives CSAYPTVTLSYEQYF. The chain joins TRBV20-1 to TRBJ2-7, with D hard to call. Germline V gene lookup returns CDR1 DFQATT and CDR2 SNEGSKA (reference sequence). The CDR3 is made up of 15 amino acids. V was clipped by 5 bases and J by 0 bases, with 17 bases between them.

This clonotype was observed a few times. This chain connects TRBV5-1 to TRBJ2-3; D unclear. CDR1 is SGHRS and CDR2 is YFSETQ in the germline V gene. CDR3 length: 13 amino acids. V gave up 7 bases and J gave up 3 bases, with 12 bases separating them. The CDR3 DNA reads TGCGCCAGCGGTCCCAGCTCAACAGATACGCAGTATTTT. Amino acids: CASGPSSTDTQYF.

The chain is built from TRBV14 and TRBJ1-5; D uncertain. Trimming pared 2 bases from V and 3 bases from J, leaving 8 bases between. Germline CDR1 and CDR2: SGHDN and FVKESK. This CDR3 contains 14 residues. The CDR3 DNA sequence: TGTGCCAGCAGCCAATTCGGGGACAATCAGCCCCAGCATTTT. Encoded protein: CASSQFGDNQPQHF.

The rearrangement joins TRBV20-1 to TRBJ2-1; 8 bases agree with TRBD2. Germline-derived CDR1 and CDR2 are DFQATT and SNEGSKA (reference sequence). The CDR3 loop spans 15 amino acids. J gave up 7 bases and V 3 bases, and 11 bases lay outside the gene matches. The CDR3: CSASNAGGARNEQFF. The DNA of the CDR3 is TGCAGTGCTAGTAATGCCGGGGGGGCCAGGAATGAGCAGTTCTTC.

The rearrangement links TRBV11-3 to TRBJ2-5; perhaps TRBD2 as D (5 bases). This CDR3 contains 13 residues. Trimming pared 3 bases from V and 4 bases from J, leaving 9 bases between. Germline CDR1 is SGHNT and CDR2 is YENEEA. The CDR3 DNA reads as TGTGCCAGCAGCTTCACGGGAACAGAGACCCAGTACTTC. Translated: CASSFTGTETQYF.

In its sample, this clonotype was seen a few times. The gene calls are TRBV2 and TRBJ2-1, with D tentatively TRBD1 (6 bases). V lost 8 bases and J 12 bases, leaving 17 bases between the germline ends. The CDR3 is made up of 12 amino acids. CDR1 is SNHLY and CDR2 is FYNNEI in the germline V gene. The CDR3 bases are TGTGCCAGCGACCTTCCAGGGGATAGGCAGTTCTTC. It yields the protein CASDLPGDRQFF.

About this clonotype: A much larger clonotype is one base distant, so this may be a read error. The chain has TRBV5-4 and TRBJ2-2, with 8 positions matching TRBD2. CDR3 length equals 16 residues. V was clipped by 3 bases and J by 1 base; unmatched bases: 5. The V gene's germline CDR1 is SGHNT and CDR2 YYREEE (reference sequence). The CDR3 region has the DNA TGTGCCAGCAGCTCTGGCGGGAGGATGAACACCGGGGAGCTGTTTTTT. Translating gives CASSSGGRMNTGELFF.

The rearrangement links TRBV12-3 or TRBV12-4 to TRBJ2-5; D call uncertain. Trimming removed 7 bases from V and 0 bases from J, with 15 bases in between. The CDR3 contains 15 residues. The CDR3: CASTGGARYQETQYF. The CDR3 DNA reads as TGTGCCAGCACCGGCGGAGCGCGTTACCAAGAGACCCAGTACTTC.

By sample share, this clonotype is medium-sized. CDR3 nucleotides: TGTGCCAGCAGACCGACCCGATCCAGGAACGCTCAAGAGACCCAGTACTTC. Translated, it gives CASRPTRSRNAQETQYF. The V and J genes are TRBV11-2 and TRBJ2-5; D not resolved. The CDR3 sequence is 17 residues long. Trimming took 6 bases from V and 2 from J, leaving 22 bases between them. Germline V gene sequence: CDR1 SGHAT, CDR2 FQNNGV.

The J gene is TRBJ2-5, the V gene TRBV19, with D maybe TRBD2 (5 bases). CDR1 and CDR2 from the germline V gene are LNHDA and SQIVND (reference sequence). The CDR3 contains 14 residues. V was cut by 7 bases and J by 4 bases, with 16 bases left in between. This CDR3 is CASTPRAAGETQYF. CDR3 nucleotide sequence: TGTGCCAGTACCCCGCGGGCTGCGGGAGAGACCCAGTACTTC. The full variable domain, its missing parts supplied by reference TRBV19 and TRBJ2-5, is DGGITQSPKYLFRKEGQNVTLSCEQNLNHDAMYWYRQDPGQGLRLIYYSQIVNDFQKGDIAEGYSVSREKKESFPLTVTSAQKNPTAFYLCASTPRAAGETQYFGPGTRLLVL.

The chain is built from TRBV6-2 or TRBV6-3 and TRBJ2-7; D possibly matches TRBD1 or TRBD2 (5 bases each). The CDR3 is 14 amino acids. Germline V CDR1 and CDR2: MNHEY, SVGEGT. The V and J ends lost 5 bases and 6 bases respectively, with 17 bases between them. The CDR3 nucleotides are TGTGCCAGCAGTCCCCGGGGCGGTTTAATCGAGCAGTACTTC. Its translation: CASSPRGGLIEQYF.

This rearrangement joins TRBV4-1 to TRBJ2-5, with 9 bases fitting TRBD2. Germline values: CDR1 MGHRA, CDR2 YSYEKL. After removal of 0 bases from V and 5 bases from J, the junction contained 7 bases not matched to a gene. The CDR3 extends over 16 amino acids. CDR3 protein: CASSQDLAGGQETQYF. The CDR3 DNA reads TGCGCCAGCAGCCAAGATTTGGCGGGGGGGCAGGAGACCCAGTACTTC.